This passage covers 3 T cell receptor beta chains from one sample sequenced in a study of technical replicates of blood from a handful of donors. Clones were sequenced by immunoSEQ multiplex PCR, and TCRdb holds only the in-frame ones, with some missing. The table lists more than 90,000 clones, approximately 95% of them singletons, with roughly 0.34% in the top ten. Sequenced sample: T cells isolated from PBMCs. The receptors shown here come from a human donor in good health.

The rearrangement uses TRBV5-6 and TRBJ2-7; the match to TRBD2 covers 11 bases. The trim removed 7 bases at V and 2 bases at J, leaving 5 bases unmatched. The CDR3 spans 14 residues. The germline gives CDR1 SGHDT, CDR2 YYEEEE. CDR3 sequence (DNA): TGTGCCAGCGCCGGGACTAGCGGACCCTACGAGCAGTACTTC. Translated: CASAGTSGPYEQYF.

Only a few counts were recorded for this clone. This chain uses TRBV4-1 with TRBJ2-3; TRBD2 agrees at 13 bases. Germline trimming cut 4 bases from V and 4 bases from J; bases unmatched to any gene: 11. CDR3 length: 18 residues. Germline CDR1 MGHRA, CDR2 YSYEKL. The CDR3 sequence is CASSPSPLLAGGADTQYF. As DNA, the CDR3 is TGCGCCAGCAGCCCATCCCCCCTACTAGCGGGAGGGGCAGATACGCAGTATTTT.

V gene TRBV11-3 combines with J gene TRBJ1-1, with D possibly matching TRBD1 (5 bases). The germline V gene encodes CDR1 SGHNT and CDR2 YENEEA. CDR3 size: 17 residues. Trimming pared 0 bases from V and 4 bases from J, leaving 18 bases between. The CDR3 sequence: CASSLDYRKGLGTEAFF. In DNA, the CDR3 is TGTGCCAGCAGCTTAGATTATCGGAAGGGGCTCGGCACTGAAGCTTTCTTT. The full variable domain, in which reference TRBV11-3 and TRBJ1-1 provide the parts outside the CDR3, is EAGVVQSPRYKIIEKKQPVAFWCNPISGHNTLYWYLQNLGQGPELLIRYENEEAVDDSQLPKDRFSAERLKGVDSTLKIQPAELGDSAVYLCASSLDYRKGLGTEAFFGQGTRLTVV.